This entry lists 6 T cell receptor beta chains sequenced from one sample in a study of shared clonotypes between healthy human individuals. Naive CD8 cells comprised CD45RO-negative, CCR7-positively selected cells, excluding terminally differentiated effector memory CD45RA+ cells. Data came from immunoSEQ multiplex PCR; TCRdb stores just in-frame clones and leaves some out. Of about 2 million clones detected, less than 95% appear once; the ten largest clones hold around 1%. The sequencing input was naive CD8+ T cells sorted from blood. These receptors were taken from a man aged 18 to 29 in good health.

This chain uses TRBV28 with TRBJ2-1; perhaps D is TRBD1 or TRBD2 (6 bases each). Per germline, CDR1 MDHEN and CDR2 SYDVKM. The CDR3 is 14 residues long. V was clipped by 4 bases and J by 5 bases, with 12 bases between them. This CDR3 is CASSSTGAHNEQFF. CDR3 in DNA: TGTGCCAGCAGTTCGACGGGGGCACACAATGAGCAGTTCTTC.

This chain uses TRBV9 with TRBJ1-5; D is undetermined. V lost 0 bases, J lost 4 bases, and 5 bases lay in between. CDR3 size: 13 residues. CDR1 and CDR2 from the germline V gene are SGDLS and YYNGEE. The CDR3 DNA sequence: TGTGCCAGCAGCGTAGATGAGAATCAGCCCCAGCATTTT. Encoded protein: CASSVDENQPQHF.

The chain uses TRBV19 and TRBJ2-7; possibly TRBD2 for D (7 bases). Per the germline V gene, CDR1 is LNHDA and CDR2 is SQIVND (reference sequence). The CDR3 runs 13 residues. V lost 7 bases and J 4 bases, leaving 14 bases between the germline ends. The CDR3 DNA is TGTGCCAGTACCCCTGGGGGGGCTTACGAGCAGTACTTC. Amino acid sequence: CASTPGGAYEQYF. The full variable domain, completed using reference TRBV19 and TRBJ2-7, is DGGITQSPKYLFRKEGQNVTLSCEQNLNHDAMYWYRQDPGQGLRLIYYSQIVNDFQKGDIAEGYSVSREKKESFPLTVTSAQKNPTAFYLCASTPGGAYEQYFGPGTRLTVT.

V is TRBV2 and J is TRBJ2-2, with 7 bases identical to TRBD1. J was trimmed by 5 bases and V by 7 bases; bases with no gene match: 4. The length of the CDR3 is 13 residues. Germline values: CDR1 SNHLY, CDR2 FYNNEI. CDR3 bases: TGTGCCAGCATGTGGACAGGAACCGGGGAGCTGTTTTTT. This encodes CASMWTGTGELFF. The variable domain in full, completed from reference TRBV2 and TRBJ2-2, reads EPEVTQTPSHQVTQMGQEVILRCVPISNHLYFYWYRQILGQKVEFLVSFYNNEISEKSEIFDDQFSVERPDGSNFTLKIRSTKLEDSAMYFCASMWTGTGELFFGEGSRLTVL.

The DNA for the CDR3 is TGTGCCAGCAGCTTAGCGGGTGGGTCTGAAGCTTTCTTT. It translates to CASSLAGGSEAFF. This sequence joins TRBV11-3 and TRBJ1-1; D not resolved. The V and J ends lost 1 base and 6 bases respectively, with 9 bases between them. The CDR3 runs to 13 residues. The germline V gene encodes CDR1 SGHNT and CDR2 YENEEA. The full variable domain, in which reference TRBV11-3 and TRBJ1-1 provide the parts outside the CDR3, is EAGVVQSPRYKIIEKKQPVAFWCNPISGHNTLYWYLQNLGQGPELLIRYENEEAVDDSQLPKDRFSAERLKGVDSTLKIQPAELGDSAVYLCASSLAGGSEAFFGQGTRLTVV.

The chain uses TRBV5-1 and TRBJ2-5; 11 bases fit TRBD2. The CDR3 extends over 14 amino acids. Germline V gene lookup returns CDR1 SGHRS and CDR2 YFSETQ. The ends lost 3 bases at V and 3 bases at J; junction bases unmatched: 1. Written as DNA, the CDR3 is TGCGCCAGCAGCTCGACTAGCGGGGAAGAGACCCAGTACTTC. Its protein is CASSSTSGEETQYF.